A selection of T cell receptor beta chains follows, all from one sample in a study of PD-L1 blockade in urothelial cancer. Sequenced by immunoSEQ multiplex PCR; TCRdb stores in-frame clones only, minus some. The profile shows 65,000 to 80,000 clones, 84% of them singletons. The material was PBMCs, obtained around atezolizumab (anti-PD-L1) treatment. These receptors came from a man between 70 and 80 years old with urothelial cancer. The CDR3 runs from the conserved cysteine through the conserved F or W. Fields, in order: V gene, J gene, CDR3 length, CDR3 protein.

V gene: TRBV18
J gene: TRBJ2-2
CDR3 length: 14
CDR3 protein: CASSLTGNTGELFF

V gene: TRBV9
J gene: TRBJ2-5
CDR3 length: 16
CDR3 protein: CASSVDGAGVKETQYF

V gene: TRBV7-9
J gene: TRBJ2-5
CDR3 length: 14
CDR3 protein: CASSLGTASETQYF

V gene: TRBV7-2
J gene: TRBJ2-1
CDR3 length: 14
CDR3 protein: CASSFPAGAVEQFF

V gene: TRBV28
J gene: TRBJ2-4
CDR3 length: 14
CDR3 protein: CASSQTSGGLSKYF

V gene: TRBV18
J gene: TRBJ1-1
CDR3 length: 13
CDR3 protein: CASSPPGPTEAFF

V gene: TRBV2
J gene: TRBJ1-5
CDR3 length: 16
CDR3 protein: CASSEAGGGGNQPQHF

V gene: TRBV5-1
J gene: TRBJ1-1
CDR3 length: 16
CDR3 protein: CASSRGRGVMNTEAFF

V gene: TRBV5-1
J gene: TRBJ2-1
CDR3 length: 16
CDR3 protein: CASSLGGPSGYNEQFF

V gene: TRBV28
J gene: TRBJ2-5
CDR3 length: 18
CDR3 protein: CASSLYPPPASAQETQYF

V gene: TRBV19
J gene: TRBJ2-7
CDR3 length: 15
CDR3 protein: CASSTPGQGLWEQYF

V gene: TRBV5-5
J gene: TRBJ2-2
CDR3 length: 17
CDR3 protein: CASSYGAGTGVTGELFF

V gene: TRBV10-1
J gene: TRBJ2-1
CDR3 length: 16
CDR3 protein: CASSGADRGNYNEQFF

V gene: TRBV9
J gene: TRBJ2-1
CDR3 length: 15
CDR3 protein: CASSHDSLIYNEQFF

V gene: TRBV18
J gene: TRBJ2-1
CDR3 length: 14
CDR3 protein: CASSPRTGDHEQFF

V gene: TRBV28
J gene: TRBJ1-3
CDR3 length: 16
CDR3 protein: CASSLFRWRAGNTIYF

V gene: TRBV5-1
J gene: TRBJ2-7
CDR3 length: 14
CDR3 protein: CASSRRTSVYEQYF

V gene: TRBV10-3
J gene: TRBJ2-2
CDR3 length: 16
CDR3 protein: CAISESRGMDTGELFF

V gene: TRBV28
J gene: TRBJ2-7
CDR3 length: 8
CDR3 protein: CATSEQYF

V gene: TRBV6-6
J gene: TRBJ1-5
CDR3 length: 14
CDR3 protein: CASSSRQAAQPQHF

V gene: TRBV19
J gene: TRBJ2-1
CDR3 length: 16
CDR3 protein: CASSSGTLNSYNEQFF

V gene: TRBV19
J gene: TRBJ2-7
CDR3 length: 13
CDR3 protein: CAVGSGSPGEQYF

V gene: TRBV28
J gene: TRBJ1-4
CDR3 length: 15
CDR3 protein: CASSSRRRTNEKLFF

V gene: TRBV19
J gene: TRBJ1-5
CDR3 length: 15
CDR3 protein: CASSPTGRVQQPQHF

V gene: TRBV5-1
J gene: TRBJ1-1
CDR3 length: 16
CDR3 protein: CASSKETTGGRTEAFF

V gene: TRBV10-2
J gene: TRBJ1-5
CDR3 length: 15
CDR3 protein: CASSESGGGNQPQHF

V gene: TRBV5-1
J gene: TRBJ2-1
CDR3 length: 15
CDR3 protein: CASSPGLAGVNEQFF

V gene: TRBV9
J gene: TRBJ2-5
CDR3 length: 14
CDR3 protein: CASSQEAYQETQYF

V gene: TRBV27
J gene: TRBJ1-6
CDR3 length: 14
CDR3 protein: CASSLVQGNSPLHF

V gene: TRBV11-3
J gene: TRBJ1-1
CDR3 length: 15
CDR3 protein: CASISVLSGCTEAFF

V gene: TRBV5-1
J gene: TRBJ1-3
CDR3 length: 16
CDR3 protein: CASSLGAGSSGNTIYF

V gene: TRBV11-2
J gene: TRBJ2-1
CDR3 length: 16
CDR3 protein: CASSLELAGGTNEQFF

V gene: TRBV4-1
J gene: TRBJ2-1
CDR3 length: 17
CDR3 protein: CASSAPSGTRGYNEQFF

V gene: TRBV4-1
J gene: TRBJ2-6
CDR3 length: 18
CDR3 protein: CASSQTVLGGTGANVLTF

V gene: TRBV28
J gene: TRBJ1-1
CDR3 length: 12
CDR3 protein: CASSPRSGTPLF

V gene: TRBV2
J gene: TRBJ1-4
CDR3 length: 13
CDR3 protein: CASSGRGNEKLFF

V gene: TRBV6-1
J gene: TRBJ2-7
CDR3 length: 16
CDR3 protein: CASSEGLPAGYYEQYF

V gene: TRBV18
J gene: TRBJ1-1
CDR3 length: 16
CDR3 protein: CASSPFGGRGDTEAFF

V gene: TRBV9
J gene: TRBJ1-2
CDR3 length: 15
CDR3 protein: CASSTGTSANYGYTF

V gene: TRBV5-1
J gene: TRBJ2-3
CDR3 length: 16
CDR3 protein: CASSPGASGGTDTQYF

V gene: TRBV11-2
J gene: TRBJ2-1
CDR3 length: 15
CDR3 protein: CASSLGRGRYNEQFF

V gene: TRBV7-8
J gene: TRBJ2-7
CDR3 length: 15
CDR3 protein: CASSLAAGLFYEQYF

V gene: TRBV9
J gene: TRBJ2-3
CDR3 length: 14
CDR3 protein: CASRGGAETDTQYF

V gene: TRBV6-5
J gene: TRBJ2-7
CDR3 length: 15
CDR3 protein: CASSYSTGGTYEQYF

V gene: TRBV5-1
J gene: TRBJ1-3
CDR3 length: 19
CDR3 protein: CASSTGTAQRAYSGNTIYF

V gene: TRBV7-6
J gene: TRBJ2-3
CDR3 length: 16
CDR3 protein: CASSLVLAGYTDTQYF

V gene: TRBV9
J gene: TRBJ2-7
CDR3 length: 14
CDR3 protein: CASSGSGTSYEQYF

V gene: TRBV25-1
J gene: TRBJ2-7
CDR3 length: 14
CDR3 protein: CASSGRGHASEQYF

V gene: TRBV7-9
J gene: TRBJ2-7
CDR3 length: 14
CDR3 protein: CASSLKGVNHEQYF

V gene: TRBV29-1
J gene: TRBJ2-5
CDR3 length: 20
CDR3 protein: CSAWTSGNNPRGIPQETQYF

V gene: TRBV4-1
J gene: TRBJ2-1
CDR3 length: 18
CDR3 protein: CASSRVESLAGVDNEQFF

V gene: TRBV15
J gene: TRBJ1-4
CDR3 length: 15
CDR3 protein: CATSRDPQGDEKLFF

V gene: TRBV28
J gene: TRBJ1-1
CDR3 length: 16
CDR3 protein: CASSLLWTGRNTEAFF

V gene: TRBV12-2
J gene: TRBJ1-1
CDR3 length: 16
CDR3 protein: CASRLGHRDTHTEAFF

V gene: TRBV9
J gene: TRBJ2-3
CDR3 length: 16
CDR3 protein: CASSVGQISSTDTQYF

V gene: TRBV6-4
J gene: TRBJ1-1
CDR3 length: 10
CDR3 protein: CASHRAEAFF

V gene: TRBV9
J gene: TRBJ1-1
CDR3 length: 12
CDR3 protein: CASSVGGPEAFF

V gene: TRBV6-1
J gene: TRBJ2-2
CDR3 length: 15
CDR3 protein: CASRRTGGNTGELFF

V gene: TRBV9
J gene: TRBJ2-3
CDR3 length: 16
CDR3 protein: CASSVGGRGGTDTQYF